The source of this TCR beta chain is a study of tissue T cells after allogeneic stem cell transplantation. Study details: Recipient PBMCs from before transplant existed for about five GVHD patients. Smaller viable blood or marrow samples skipped sorting for direct DNA extraction.

Some clones are missing from TCRdb's copy, which holds only in-frame ones; the method was immunoSEQ multiplex PCR. The sample has tens of thousands of clones, just under 95% seen once. This clone was found a few times. The antigen remains unidentified. Sequence at one end of the junction differs from germline and may be a read error. General study points: Across patients, clones rarely overlapped, yet motif clusters were shared tissue-specifically. Anatomically similar tissues had similar TCR repertoires within each patient.

Germline CDR1 and CDR2: SGHDN and FVKESK. This CDR3 comprises 13 residues. The chain couples TRBV14 to TRBJ2-5, with no clear D. The sequencing used blood, collected before transplantation. This clonotype was obtained from a woman aged 40-75 years who later had graft-versus-host disease after an allogeneic stem cell transplant. The chain's CDR3 is CASSKENEETQYF. DNA of the CDR3: TGTGCCAGCAGCAAAGAGAATGAAGAGACCCAGTACTTC.